Many counts were recorded for the clone carrying this T cell receptor (beta chain). Antigen specificity is unknown. This sample was taken from a study of regulatory T cells in long-lasting Graves disease. Study outcomes and limitations: Reduced TCR diversity was observed in persistent Graves' patients versus newly diagnosed patients. Persistent disease preferred TRBV28, TRBJ1-2 and TRBJ2-5; new disease, TRBV20-1 and TRBJ2-1.

Germline assignment: CDR1 MGHDK and CDR2 SYGVNS. With V trimmed by 4 bases and J by 4 bases, 4 bases remained unmatched. CDR3 length: 15 residues. Arm-PCR of CDR3 regions and iRepertoire HTBI primers were the basis on which TCR beta libraries were built. TCRdb independently ran MiXCR on the multiplex PCR reads; one entry per CDR3 protein. This repertoire shows approximately 230,000 distinct CDR3 sequences, about a sixth found once; its top ten account for roughly a fifth. Time point described: newly diagnosed GD, antithyroid drugs for less than 3 months. There was RNA extracted from PBMCs, and the TCR library was made from it.

V is TRBV25-1 and J is TRBJ1-1, with 12 bases fitting TRBD1. The sequenced sample was peripheral blood mononuclear cells (PBMCs), obtained at new diagnosis, from a patient treated with antithyroid drugs. The sequence was obtained from a female donor with Graves disease. The CDR3 here is CASSGDRGRVTEAFF. CDR3 DNA: TGTGCCAGCAGTGGGGACAGGGGGCGGGTCACTGAAGCTTTCTTT.